The rows below give T cell receptor beta chains drawn from one sample of a study of T cells expressing NK-cell markers. From its re-call of the 5' RACE reads, TCRdb lists each CDR3 protein once, without DNA. Its clone listing holds around 140,000 distinct CDR3 sequences. The sample consisted of blood T cells: a sorted CD56 or NKG2C T cell subset, CD4+ or CD8+ T cells, or bulk PBMC T cells (not recorded which). Every receptor here comes from a man in his late teens or twenties in good health. Both conserved end residues are part of each CDR3.

CAISAPGTESTDTQYF,TRBJ2-3,TRBV10-3
CASSPTWISSYNSPLHF,TRBJ1-6,TRBV28
CATSDLRLDTGELFF,TRBJ2-2,TRBV24-1
CATSSVRLNEKLFF,TRBJ1-4,TRBV15
CASSYGGQVVTEAFF,TRBJ1-1,TRBV12-3/TRBV12-4
CASSPYLTDTQYF,TRBJ2-3,TRBV27
CASTDPGLARDTQYF,TRBJ2-3,TRBV12-3/TRBV12-4
CASSELPENEQFF,TRBJ2-1,TRBV12-3/TRBV12-4
CASSLIREGNSPLHF,TRBJ1-6,TRBV7-6
CSVEIGTRSSYNEQFF,TRBJ2-1,TRBV29-1
CASSLDAQRNIQYF,TRBJ2-4,TRBV7-9
CASGLTDYSGNTIYF,TRBJ1-3,TRBV6-1
CASNSPGTGGNQPQHF,TRBJ1-5,TRBV6-1
CASSRQGVQETQYF,TRBJ2-5,TRBV12-3/TRBV12-4
CASSFPSPGGNQPQHF,TRBJ1-5,TRBV7-8
CASSPDGLAGNEQFF,TRBJ2-1,TRBV3-1
CASSLVTSGTDTQYF,TRBJ2-3,TRBV7-8
CASSIGQGAYEQYF,TRBJ2-7,TRBV19
CASSIPGLGSSYNEQFF,TRBJ2-1,TRBV12-3/TRBV12-4
CASTQTSGLYNEQFF,TRBJ2-1,TRBV6-1
CASSLKGIQPQHF,TRBJ1-5,TRBV5-5
CSANIPGQGYEQYF,TRBJ2-7,TRBV20-1
CSVQQGLSYEQYF,TRBJ2-7,TRBV29-1
CSVQTGAQNTEAFF,TRBJ1-1,TRBV29-1
CSVRDSADTQYF,TRBJ2-3,TRBV29-1
CASSTLAGGPPYEQYF,TRBJ2-7,TRBV7-9
CASSESLWRTGELFF,TRBJ2-2,TRBV10-2
CSASPTAGGINTDTQYF,TRBJ2-3,TRBV20-1
CASRMAGGETQYF,TRBJ2-5,TRBV19
CASSQDLKNTIYF,TRBJ1-3,TRBV4-1
CASSSTEERVDGIYNEQFF,TRBJ2-1,TRBV5-1
CSATLAGDFEQFF,TRBJ2-1,TRBV20-1
CASSLNLAGNNEQFF,TRBJ2-1,TRBV5-1
CASRREEVDNEQFF,TRBJ2-1,TRBV6-1
CATSDGTSGTVYNEQFF,TRBJ2-1,TRBV24-1
CASSFIPGPQNIQYF,TRBJ2-4,TRBV7-8
CASRGQGFGYTF,TRBJ1-2,TRBV6-5
CSARPISGRETQYF,TRBJ2-5,TRBV20-1
CASSEIMTGTGGDGRGYTF,TRBJ1-2,TRBV6-1
CASRRPGAGDTGELFF,TRBJ2-2,TRBV28
CATSRVMGDEQFF,TRBJ2-1,TRBV15
CASSLDAGPLAKNIQYF,TRBJ2-4,TRBV5-6
CSATTLQGSSYNEQFF,TRBJ2-1,TRBV20-1
CASSFTAPTEAFF,TRBJ1-1,TRBV12-3/TRBV12-4
CSATGTSGGAGTDTQYF,TRBJ2-3,TRBV20-1
CASSRGNQPQHF,TRBJ1-5,TRBV5-6
CASSPTLGQVPRVSYEQYF,TRBJ2-7,TRBV12-3/TRBV12-4
CSWGAGSYNEQFF,TRBJ2-1,TRBV29-1
CASSLSGFDEQYF,TRBJ2-7,TRBV28
CASSTGLGGNTIYF,TRBJ1-3,TRBV19
CASSPLWDNDETQYF,TRBJ2-5,TRBV13
CAVGGTNTGELFF,TRBJ2-2,TRBV24-1
CSAGRTQQETQYF,TRBJ2-5,TRBV20-1
CASSRITSGDYNEQFF,TRBJ2-1,TRBV7-9
CASSPPRSGELFF,TRBJ2-2,TRBV7-9
CASSLERALFF,TRBJ1-4,TRBV7-9
CASSSIGDEQFF,TRBJ2-1,TRBV19
CASRGGGLNYNEQFF,TRBJ2-1,TRBV4-2
CASSAGTESYEQYF,TRBJ2-7,TRBV2
CASSPDRQGDPFGGYTF,TRBJ1-2,TRBV6-1